This T cell receptor (beta chain) comes out of a study of cytotoxic CD8 clonotypes in ibrutinib-treated CLL. Study-wide background: Among the patients, over 9 presented as relapsed/refractory and 15 as treatment-naive; 17 to 18 showed unmutated IGHV. The response samples were taken once patients had been treated for a median of about 12 months, range 6 to 36.

The germline gives CDR1 LNHDA, CDR2 SQIVND (reference sequence). The V end was cut by 3 bases, the J end by 6 bases, with 12 bases between. The CDR3 length is 13 residues. Libraries were prepared by immunoSEQ multiplex PCR; TCRdb keeps only in-frame clonotypes and omits some of them. The sample yields about 84,000 clones, around 83% seen once. Overall study results and limits: Measured clonality at baseline was greater than in age-matched healthy donors and tracked with circulating CD8+ T-cell counts. Whereas clonality rose at ibrutinib response, it declined toward baseline at progression.

For this clone: Its target is unknown.

The sample consisted of PBMCs, taken before ibrutinib treatment. This chain connects TRBV19 to TRBJ2-7; no firm D call. This receptor was taken from a human donor with chronic lymphocytic leukemia. In DNA form, the CDR3 reads TGTGCCAGTAGTATGCGAGAGAAACCCGAGCAGTACTTC. Its translation is CASSMREKPEQYF. Based on the CDR3 plus reference TRBV19 and TRBJ2-7, the full variable domain is DGGITQSPKYLFRKEGQNVTLSCEQNLNHDAMYWYRQDPGQGLRLIYYSQIVNDFQKGDIAEGYSVSREKKESFPLTVTSAQKNPTAFYLCASSMREKPEQYFGPGTRLTVT.